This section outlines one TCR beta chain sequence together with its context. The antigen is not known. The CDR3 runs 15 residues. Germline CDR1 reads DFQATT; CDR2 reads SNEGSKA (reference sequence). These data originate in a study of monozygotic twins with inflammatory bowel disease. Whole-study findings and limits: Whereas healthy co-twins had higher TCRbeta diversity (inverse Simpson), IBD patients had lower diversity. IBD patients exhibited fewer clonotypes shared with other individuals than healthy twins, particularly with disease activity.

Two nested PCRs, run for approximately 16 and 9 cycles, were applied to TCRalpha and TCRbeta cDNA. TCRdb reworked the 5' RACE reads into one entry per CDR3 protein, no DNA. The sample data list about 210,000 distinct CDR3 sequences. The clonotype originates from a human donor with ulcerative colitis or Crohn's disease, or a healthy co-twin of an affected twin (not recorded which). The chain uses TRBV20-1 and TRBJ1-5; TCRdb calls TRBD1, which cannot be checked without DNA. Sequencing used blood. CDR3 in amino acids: CSARALQGANQPQHF.